What follows are 19 T cell receptor beta chains derived from one specimen sequenced in a study of T cells expressing NK-cell markers. Using the 5' RACE reads, TCRdb records one entry per CDR3 protein without DNA. The sample table sets out about 260,000 distinct CDR3 sequences. The sample consisted of blood T cells: a sorted CD56 or NKG2C T cell subset, CD4+ or CD8+ T cells, or bulk PBMC T cells (not recorded which). These receptor sequences come from a woman between 18 and 70 years old in good health.

V gene TRBV20-1 combines with J gene TRBJ2-2; without DNA, the TCRdb call of TRBD2 cannot be checked. Germline V gives CDR1 DFQATT, CDR2 SNEGSKA (reference sequence). This CDR3 has 19 residues. CDR3 protein: CSAPRTSGRAHANTGELFF.

The chain employs TRBV20-1 and TRBJ2-4; TCRdb returns TRBD2, unconfirmable since there is no DNA. This CDR3 is 16 amino acids long. CDR1 and CDR2 from the germline V gene are DFQATT and SNEGSKA (reference sequence). The CDR3 sequence is CSASSPSGGPAPFQYF.

The V gene is TRBV29-1, the J gene TRBJ1-2; TCRdb selects TRBD1, and the lack of DNA leaves this call unchecked. The germline V gene encodes CDR1 SQVTM and CDR2 ANQGSEA. CDR3 length: 13 residues. The CDR3 reads CSLSDRGVSGYTF.

The CDR3: CAWRKDIAFGELFF. J is TRBJ1-4 and V is TRBV30. Germline assignment: CDR1 GTSNPN and CDR2 SVGIG (reference sequence). The CDR3 totals 14 residues.

This chain uses TRBV5-1 with TRBJ2-5; TCRdb proposes TRBD1, but this gene call is untestable without DNA. The CDR3 covers 13 residues. Per germline, CDR1 SGHRS and CDR2 YFSETQ. The CDR3 loop reads CASGQGAGETQYF.

V usage is TRBV15 and J usage is TRBJ1-2. CDR1 LNHNV and CDR2 YYDKDF come from the germline V gene (reference sequence). This CDR3 has 15 residues. The CDR3 spells CATSTSAGVGYGYTF.

J is TRBJ2-1 and V is TRBV18; there is no DNA to check the TCRdb D call of TRBD2. From germline, CDR1 is KGHSH and CDR2 LQKENI. This CDR3 is built from 17 residues. Here the CDR3 reads CASSPASGSYKTNEQFF.

The chain carries TRBV3-1 and TRBJ1-5; checking the TCRdb D call of TRBD1 is not possible without DNA. CDR3 length: 15 residues. Germline loops: CDR1 LGHDT, CDR2 YNNKEL (reference sequence). The CDR3: CASSQGAFGAQPQHF.

The CDR3 region is CAWSGSGLADSYNEQFF. V and J are TRBV30 and TRBJ2-1. CDR3 size: 17 residues. CDR1 and CDR2 from the germline V gene are GTSNPN and SVGIG (reference sequence).

The rearrangement links TRBV6-2 or TRBV6-3 to TRBJ1-5; there is no DNA to check the TCRdb D call of TRBD1. The CDR3 is 15 amino acids. Germline V lookup: CDR1 MNHEY, CDR2 SVGEGT. The chain's CDR3 is CASRWGQGASQPQHF.

The chain employs TRBV24-1 and TRBJ2-3. Per the germline V gene, CDR1 is KGHDR and CDR2 is SFDVKD. This CDR3 has 11 residues. The CDR3 region is CATGQSDTQYF.

The rearrangement links TRBV11-2 to TRBJ1-1; TCRdb designates TRBD1, a call that cannot be tested without DNA. The CDR3 is made up of 15 amino acids. In germline, CDR1 is SGHAT, CDR2 FQNNGV. The CDR3 region is CASSWTGTGYTEAFF.

V is TRBV2 and J is TRBJ2-1. The germline CDR1 and CDR2 sequences are SNHLY and FYNNEI. This CDR3 is 12 amino acids long. CDR3 protein: CASSSSFNEQFF. Filled out from reference TRBV2 and TRBJ2-1, the complete variable domain reads EPEVTQTPSHQVTQMGQEVILRCVPISNHLYFYWYRQILGQKVEFLVSFYNNEISEKSEIFDDQFSVERPDGSNFTLKIRSTKLEDSAMYFCASSSSFNEQFFGPGTRLTVL.

V and J are TRBV29-1 and TRBJ1-1. CDR3 length: 15 residues. CDR1 is SQVTM, CDR2 ANQGSEA, per germline. The CDR3 region is CSVEGIGRLNTEAFF.

This sequence joins TRBV20-1 and TRBJ2-3; checking the TCRdb D call of TRBD2 is not possible without DNA. This CDR3 has 15 amino acids. CDR1 and CDR2 (germline): DFQATT, SNEGSKA (reference sequence). CDR3 in amino acids: CSARVTSGSTDTQYF.

The chain joins TRBV29-1 to TRBJ1-5; TCRdb returns TRBD1, unconfirmable since there is no DNA. CDR1 is SQVTM and CDR2 is ANQGSEA in the germline V gene. This CDR3 has 15 residues. The CDR3 is CSVAYQGSGNQPQHF.

V usage is TRBV29-1 and J usage is TRBJ2-7; TCRdb gives TRBD2 as the D gene, but with no DNA this cannot be confirmed. This CDR3 contains 13 residues. Germline CDR1 reads SQVTM; CDR2 reads ANQGSEA. CDR3 in amino acids: CSVVPGRNYEQYF.

The chain carries TRBV29-1 and TRBJ2-7. CDR3 size: 13 residues. Germline V gene lookup returns CDR1 SQVTM and CDR2 ANQGSEA. Here the CDR3 reads CSVGARASYEQYF.

V usage is TRBV11-1 and J usage is TRBJ1-4. CDR3 length: 14 residues. The germline V gene encodes CDR1 SGHAT and CDR2 FQDESV (reference sequence). The CDR3 is CASSRTAGNEKLFF.